These 11 T cell receptor beta chains came from one sample sequenced in a study of blood T cell repertoires in COVID-19. Measured with immunoSEQ multiplex PCR; TCRdb has only the in-frame clones, and not every one. The data contain 100,000 to 120,000 clones, roughly 80% of them singletons. The material sequenced was peripheral blood. These receptors were obtained from a woman aged 80 or over with acute or convalescent COVID-19.

The chain combines TRBV30 with TRBJ1-4, with 7 bases identical to TRBD1. From germline, CDR1 is GTSNPN and CDR2 SVGIG (reference sequence). The junction had 3 bases not matched to a gene; V was cut back by 5 bases and J by 0 bases. The CDR3 loop spans 14 amino acids. CDR3 in amino acids: CAWSTGATNEKLFF. The CDR3 DNA reads TGTGCCTGGTCCACAGGGGCAACTAATGAAAAACTGTTTTTT.

The J gene is TRBJ2-5, the V gene TRBV5-4; 8 bases are a match to TRBD2. Germline lookup yields CDR1 SGHNT and CDR2 YYREEE (reference sequence). The CDR3 is made up of 15 amino acids. The V and J ends lost 0 bases and 2 bases, in that order; junction bases with no gene match: 3. CDR3 DNA: TGTGCCAGCAGCTTGGCAGGCGGGGGGCAAGAGACCCAGTACTTC. Translated: CASSLAGGGQETQYF.

The rearrangement joins TRBV4-1 to TRBJ2-4; 7 bases agree with TRBD1. The CDR3 has 15 amino acids. Losses at the gene ends were 3 bases for V and 5 bases for J; bases not matched to a gene: 7. Germline values: CDR1 MGHRA, CDR2 YSYEKL. The CDR3 DNA sequence: TGCGCCAGCAGCCAGCCGGGTCAGGGGGAAAACATTCAGTACTTC. Its protein product is CASSQPGQGENIQYF.

V and J are TRBV19 and TRBJ1-3, with D uncertain. Trimming stripped 0 bases from V and 0 bases from J, with 6 bases between. Looked up from germline, CDR1 is LNHDA and CDR2 is SQIVND (reference sequence). The CDR3 extends over 15 amino acids. The CDR3 loop reads CASSIEGSSGNTIYF. CDR3 DNA: TGTGCCAGTAGTATAGAGGGCAGCTCTGGAAACACCATATATTTT.

V gene TRBV10-3 combines with J gene TRBJ2-5; the D gene is possibly TRBD2 (7 bases). CDR1 and CDR2 (germline): ENHRY, SYGVKD. V gave up 8 bases and J gave up 5 bases, with 15 bases separating them. The CDR3 is 13 amino acids. CDR3 protein: CAIGAGAEETQYF. The CDR3 coding sequence is TGTGCCATCGGGGCGGGGGCGGAGGAGACCCAGTACTTC.

The V gene is TRBV6-5, the J gene TRBJ2-2; 7 positions match TRBD1. V was clipped by 6 bases and J by 4 bases; unmatched bases: 8. Germline loops: CDR1 MNHEY, CDR2 SVGAGI. The CDR3 contains 15 residues. The CDR3, as DNA: TGTGCCAGCAGCAAGACAGGGCTAATCACCGGGGAGCTGTTTTTT. It encodes CASSKTGLITGELFF.

V and J are TRBV7-2 and TRBJ2-1, with 7 nucleotides matching TRBD2. CDR3 size: 17 residues. J lost 0 bases, V lost 1 base, and 6 bases had no gene match. Germline assignment: CDR1 SGHTA and CDR2 FQGNSA. This CDR3 is CASSLELGGSSYNEQFF. DNA for the CDR3: TGTGCCAGCAGCTTAGAACTGGGCGGGAGCTCCTACAATGAGCAGTTCTTC.

This rearrangement joins TRBV15 to TRBJ2-2; 10 bases are a match to TRBD2. The CDR3 loop spans 17 amino acids. Germline CDR1 and CDR2: LNHNV and YYDKDF (reference sequence). V trimming: 0 bases; J trimming: 4 bases; junction bases outside the gene matches: 5. Here the CDR3 reads CATSREASGGTTGELFF. The CDR3 nucleotides read TGTGCCACCAGCAGAGAAGCTAGCGGGGGAACCACCGGGGAGCTGTTTTTT.

The chain joins TRBV5-4 to TRBJ2-1; 8 bases agree with TRBD1. Germline lookup yields CDR1 SGHNT and CDR2 YYREEE (reference sequence). CDR3 length: 13 residues. The V and J ends lost 4 bases and 7 bases, in that order; junction bases with no gene match: 4. The CDR3 sequence: CASSKTGGNEQFF. CDR3 nucleotides: TGTGCCAGCAGCAAAACAGGGGGAAATGAGCAGTTCTTC.

The rearrangement joins TRBV5-1 to TRBJ2-7; a weak D match, TRBD2 (5 bases). V shed 0 bases and J shed 6 bases, with 19 bases lying between them. Germline CDR1 reads SGHRS; CDR2 reads YFSETQ. The CDR3 loop spans 16 amino acids. CDR3 nucleotide sequence: TGCGCCAGCAGCTTGGGAGCGGCAAAAGCGTCCCTCGAGCAGTACTTC. It specifies CASSLGAAKASLEQYF.

The V call is TRBV5-8, the J call TRBJ2-2; tentative D call: TRBD1 (6 bases). This CDR3 comprises 16 residues. The V gene's germline CDR1 is SGHTS and CDR2 YDEGEE. V was clipped by 0 bases and J by 2 bases, with 11 bases between them. The CDR3: CASSLVGGPNTGELFF. CDR3 sequence (DNA): TGTGCCAGCAGCTTGGTTGGGGGCCCTAACACCGGGGAGCTGTTTTTT.